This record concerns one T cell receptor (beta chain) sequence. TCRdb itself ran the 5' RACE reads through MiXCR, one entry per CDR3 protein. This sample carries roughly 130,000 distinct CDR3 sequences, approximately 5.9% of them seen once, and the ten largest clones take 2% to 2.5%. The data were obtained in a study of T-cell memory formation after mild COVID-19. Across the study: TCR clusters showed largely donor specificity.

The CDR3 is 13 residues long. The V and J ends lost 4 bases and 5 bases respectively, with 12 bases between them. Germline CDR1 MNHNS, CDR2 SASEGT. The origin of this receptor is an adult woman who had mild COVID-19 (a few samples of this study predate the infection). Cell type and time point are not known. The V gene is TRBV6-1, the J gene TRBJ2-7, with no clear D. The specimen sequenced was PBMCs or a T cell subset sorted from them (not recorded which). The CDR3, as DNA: TGTGCCAGCAGTGGTTCTTGGGTCGACGAGCAGTACTTC. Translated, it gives CASSGSWVDEQYF.